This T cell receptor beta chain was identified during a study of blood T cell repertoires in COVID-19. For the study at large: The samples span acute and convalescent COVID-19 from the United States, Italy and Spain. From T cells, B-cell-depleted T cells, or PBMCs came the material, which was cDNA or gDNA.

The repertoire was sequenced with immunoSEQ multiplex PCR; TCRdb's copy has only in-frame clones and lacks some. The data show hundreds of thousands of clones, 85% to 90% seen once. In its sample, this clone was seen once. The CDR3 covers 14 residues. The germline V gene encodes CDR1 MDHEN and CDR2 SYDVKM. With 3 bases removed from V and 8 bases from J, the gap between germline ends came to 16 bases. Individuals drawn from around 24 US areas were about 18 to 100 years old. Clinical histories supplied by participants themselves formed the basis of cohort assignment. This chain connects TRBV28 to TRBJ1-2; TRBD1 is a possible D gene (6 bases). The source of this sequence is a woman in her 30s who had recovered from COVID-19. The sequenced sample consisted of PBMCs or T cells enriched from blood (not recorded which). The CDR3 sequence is CASSFGGAFRGYTF. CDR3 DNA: TGTGCCAGCAGTTTTGGGGGGGCTTTTAGGGGCTACACCTTC.